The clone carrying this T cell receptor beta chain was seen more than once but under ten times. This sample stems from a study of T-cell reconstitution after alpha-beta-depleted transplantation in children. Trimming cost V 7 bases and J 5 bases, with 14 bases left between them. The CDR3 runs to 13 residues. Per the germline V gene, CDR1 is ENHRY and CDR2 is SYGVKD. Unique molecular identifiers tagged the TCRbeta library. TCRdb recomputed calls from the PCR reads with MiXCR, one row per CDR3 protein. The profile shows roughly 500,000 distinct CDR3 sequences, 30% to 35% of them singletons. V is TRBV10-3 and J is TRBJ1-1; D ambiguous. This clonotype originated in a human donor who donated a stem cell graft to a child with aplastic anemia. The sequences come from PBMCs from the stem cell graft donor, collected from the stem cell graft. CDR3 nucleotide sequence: TGTGCCATCAAAGCCGAGGGAAATACTGAAGCTTTCTTT. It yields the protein CAIKAEGNTEAFF.